This passage covers 14 T cell receptor beta chains from one sample sequenced in a study of shared clonotypes between healthy human individuals. Here immunoSEQ multiplex PCR was the method, and the copy in TCRdb shows in-frame clones only, minus some. Here the sample spans about 690,000 clones, 80% to 95% being singletons. The sequencing sample was made of memory CD8+ T cells from PBMCs. The subset is: CD45RO+ cells pooled with CCR7-negative TemRA cells. The receptors here all came from a man between 18 and 35 years old in good health. Some clones in this sample may be carry-over from other donors' samples.

V gene TRBV29-1 combines with J gene TRBJ2-1; D is possibly TRBD2 (5 bases). V dropped 5 bases and J dropped 8 bases, with 19 bases sitting between them. The CDR3 length is 14 residues. CDR1 is SQVTM, CDR2 ANQGSEA, per germline. As DNA, the CDR3 is TGCAGCGTTCTTTACGGGAACAACATAGATGAGCAGTTCTTC. Translation gives CSVLYGNNIDEQFF.

CDR3 protein: CSVVIRTDSYEQYF. In DNA form, the CDR3 reads TGCAGCGTTGTCATCAGAACTGACTCCTACGAGCAGTACTTC. This chain joins TRBV29-1 and TRBJ2-7; D ambiguous. The CDR3 sequence is 14 residues long. V gave up 4 bases and J gave up 0 bases, with 13 bases separating them. In germline, CDR1 is SQVTM, CDR2 ANQGSEA.

This chain uses TRBV27 with TRBJ2-7; 9 nucleotides agree with TRBD1. The CDR3 consists of 15 residues. The V gene's germline CDR1 is MNHEY and CDR2 SMNVEV (reference sequence). The J segment lost 5 bases and the V segment lost 6 bases, leaving 11 bases of the junction unmatched. DNA of the CDR3: TGTGCCAGCAGCCTTATAGGGACAGGGAGGGACGAGCAGTACTTC. Protein product: CASSLIGTGRDEQYF.

This clone has a handful of counts. The CDR3: CASGPDGFDFYNEQFF. Written as DNA, the CDR3 is TGTGCTAGTGGTCCCGATGGGTTCGACTTCTACAATGAGCAGTTCTTC. The V and J genes are TRBV12-5 and TRBJ2-1; D not resolved. From germline, CDR1 is LGHNT and CDR2 FRNRAP. This CDR3 is built from 16 residues. Trimming cost V 5 bases and J 3 bases, with 17 bases left between them.

This chain links TRBV5-1 with TRBJ2-1; 7 bases are shared with TRBD2. CDR3 length: 15 amino acids. J lost 8 bases, V lost 0 bases, and 8 bases had no gene match. Germline V CDR1 and CDR2: SGHRS, YFSETQ. The CDR3 sequence: CASSLGGRAGDEQFF. As DNA, the CDR3 is TGCGCCAGCAGCTTGGGAGGGAGGGCCGGGGATGAGCAGTTCTTC.

The V and J genes are TRBV10-3 and TRBJ2-2, with 11 nucleotides matching TRBD2. V lost 0 bases, J lost 9 bases, and 0 bases stayed unmatched. The length of the CDR3 is 14 residues. Germline CDR1 and CDR2: ENHRY and SYGVKD. The CDR3 loop is CAISESTSGRELFF. The CDR3 DNA is TGTGCCATCAGTGAGTCGACTAGCGGGAGGGAGCTGTTTTTT.

The chain joins TRBV6-1 to TRBJ2-2, with D perhaps matching TRBD1 (5 bases). V was clipped by 3 bases and J by 3 bases, with 5 bases between them. CDR3 length equals 13 residues. Looked up from germline, CDR1 is MNHNS and CDR2 is SASEGT. The CDR3: CASSDRDTGELFF. CDR3 nucleotides: TGTGCCAGCAGTGACAGGGACACCGGGGAGCTGTTTTTT.

The chain employs TRBV28 and TRBJ2-2; D remains unclear. CDR3 length: 13 residues. Between the trimmed V and J ends, which lost 6 bases and 6 bases, there was a span of 11 bases. From germline, CDR1 is MDHEN and CDR2 SYDVKM. The CDR3 spells CASSSFLPGELFF. Here the CDR3 DNA reads TGTGCCAGCAGCTCCTTTCTACCCGGGGAGCTGTTTTTT.

The chain carries TRBV28 and TRBJ1-1; no clear D. Germline-derived CDR1 and CDR2 are MDHEN and SYDVKM. Trimming cost V 6 bases and J 3 bases, with 11 bases left between them. The CDR3 consists of 13 residues. The CDR3 spells CASRPLAHTEAFF. In DNA form, the CDR3 reads TGTGCCAGCAGACCTTTGGCTCACACTGAAGCTTTCTTT.

This chain links TRBV20-1 with TRBJ2-3; D unresolved. Per germline, CDR1 DFQATT and CDR2 SNEGSKA (reference sequence). V was cut by 4 bases and J by 5 bases, with 4 bases left in between. The CDR3 runs 10 residues. The CDR3 bases are TGCAGTGCTATAAAAGATACGCAGTATTTT. It specifies CSAIKDTQYF.

CDR3 in DNA: TGTGCCATGCAGGCTATAGCGGGTGATTACAATGAGCAGTTCTTC. The encoded protein is CAMQAIAGDYNEQFF. The J gene is TRBJ2-1, the V gene TRBV6-1, with 7 nucleotides matching TRBD2. The CDR3 is made up of 15 amino acids. Germline lookup yields CDR1 MNHNS and CDR2 SASEGT. J gave up 4 bases and V 10 bases, and 13 bases lay outside the gene matches.

The rearrangement uses TRBV6-4 and TRBJ2-7; no clear D. The CDR3 contains 13 residues. The ends were cut back, 3 bases at V and 0 bases at J, with 6 bases in the middle. Germline CDR1 reads MRHNA; CDR2 reads SNTAGT. Here the CDR3 reads CASSEGNSYEQYF. CDR3 coding DNA: TGTGCCAGCAGTGAGGGCAACTCCTACGAGCAGTACTTC.

V is TRBV29-1 and J is TRBJ1-5; D unclear. Germline V CDR1 and CDR2: SQVTM, ANQGSEA. CDR3 length: 13 amino acids. V lost 7 bases and J lost 3, with 13 bases in between. Written as DNA, the CDR3 is TGCAGCGGCTCGGACGGCTTCAATCAGCCCCAGCATTTT. Translated, it gives CSGSDGFNQPQHF.

Only one count was recorded for this clone. The CDR3 DNA reads as TGCAGCGTATCCGGGACTAGCGTGATGAATGAGCAGTTCTTC. This gives the protein CSVSGTSVMNEQFF. The gene calls are TRBV29-1 and TRBJ2-1; 10 nucleotides agree with TRBD2. The CDR3 contains 14 residues. The J segment lost 7 bases and the V segment lost 6 bases, leaving 9 bases of the junction unmatched. Germline CDR1 SQVTM, CDR2 ANQGSEA.